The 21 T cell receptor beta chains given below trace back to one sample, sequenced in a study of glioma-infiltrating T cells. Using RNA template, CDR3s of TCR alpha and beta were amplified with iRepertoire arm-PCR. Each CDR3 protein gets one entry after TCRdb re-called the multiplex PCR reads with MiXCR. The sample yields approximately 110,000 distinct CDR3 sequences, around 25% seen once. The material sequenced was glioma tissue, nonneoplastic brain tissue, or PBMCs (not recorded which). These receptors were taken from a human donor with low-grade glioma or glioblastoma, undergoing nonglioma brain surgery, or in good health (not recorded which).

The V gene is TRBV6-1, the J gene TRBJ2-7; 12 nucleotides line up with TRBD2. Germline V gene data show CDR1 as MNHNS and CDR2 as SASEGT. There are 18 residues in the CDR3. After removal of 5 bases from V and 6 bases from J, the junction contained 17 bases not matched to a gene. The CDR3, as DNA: TGTGCCAGCAGTCCAACCCCTTTTCGACTAGCGGGAGCACGCGAGCAGTACTTC. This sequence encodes CASSPTPFRLAGAREQYF.

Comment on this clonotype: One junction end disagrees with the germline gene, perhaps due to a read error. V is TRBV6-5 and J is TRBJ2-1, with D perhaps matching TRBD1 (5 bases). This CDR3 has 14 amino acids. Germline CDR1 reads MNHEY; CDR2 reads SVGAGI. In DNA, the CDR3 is TGTGCCACCCAAGGGGCAGGGATATACAATGAGCAGTTCTTT. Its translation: CATQGAGIYNEQFF.

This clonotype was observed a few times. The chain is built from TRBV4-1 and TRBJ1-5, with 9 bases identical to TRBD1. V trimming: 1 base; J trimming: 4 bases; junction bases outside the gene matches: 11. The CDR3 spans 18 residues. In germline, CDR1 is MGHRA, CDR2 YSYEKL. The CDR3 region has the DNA TGCGCCAGCAGCCAAGGCCGAGGACAGGGGATCGCGAATCAGCCCCAGCATTTT. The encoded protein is CASSQGRGQGIANQPQHF.

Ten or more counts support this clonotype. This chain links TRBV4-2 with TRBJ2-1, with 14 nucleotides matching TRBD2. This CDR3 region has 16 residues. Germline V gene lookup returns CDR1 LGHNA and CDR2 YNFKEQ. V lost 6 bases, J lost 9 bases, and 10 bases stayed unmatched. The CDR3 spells CASSRPTSGGAGEQFF. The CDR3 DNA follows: TGTGCCAGCAGTCGCCCGACTAGCGGGGGGGCAGGTGAGCAGTTCTTC.

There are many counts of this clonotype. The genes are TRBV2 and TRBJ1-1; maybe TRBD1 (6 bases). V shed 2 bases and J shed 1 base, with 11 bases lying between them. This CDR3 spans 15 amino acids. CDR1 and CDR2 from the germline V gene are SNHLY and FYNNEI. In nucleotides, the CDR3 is TGTGCCAGCAGTGAATTGCAGGGGTGGAACACTGAAGCTTTCTTT. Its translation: CASSELQGWNTEAFF.

DNA of the CDR3: TGCGCCAGCAGCTTGGGAATGGGAGGCGAAGCTTTCTTT. Amino acid sequence: CASSLGMGGEAFF. The chain employs TRBV5-1 and TRBJ1-1, with unresolved D. The CDR3 has 13 residues. Germline V gene lookup returns CDR1 SGHRS and CDR2 YFSETQ. V dropped 0 bases and J dropped 8 bases, with 11 bases sitting between them. Drawing the rest from reference TRBV5-1 and TRBJ1-1, the complete variable domain is KAGVTQTPRYLIKTRGQQVTLSCSPISGHRSVSWYQQTPGQGLQFLFEYFSETQRNKGNFPGRFSGRQFSNSRSEMNVSTLELGDSALYLCASSLGMGGEAFFGQGTRLTVV.

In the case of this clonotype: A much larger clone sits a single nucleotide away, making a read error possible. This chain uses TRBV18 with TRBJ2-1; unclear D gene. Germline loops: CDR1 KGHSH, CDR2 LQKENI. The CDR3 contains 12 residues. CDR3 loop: CASSPPGNELFF. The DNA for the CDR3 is TGTGCCAGCTCACCACCGGGCAATGAGCTGTTCTTC.

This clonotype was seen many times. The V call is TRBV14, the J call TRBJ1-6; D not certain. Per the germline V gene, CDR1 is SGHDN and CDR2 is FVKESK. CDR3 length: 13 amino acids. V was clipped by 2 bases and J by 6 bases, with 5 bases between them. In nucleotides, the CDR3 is TGTGCCAGCAGCCAATTTATTAATTCACCCCTCCACTTT. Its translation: CASSQFINSPLHF. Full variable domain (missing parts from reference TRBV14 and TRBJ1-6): EAGVTQFPSHSVIEKGQTVTLRCDPISGHDNLYWYRRVMGKEIKFLLHFVKESKQDESGMPNNRFLAERTGGTYSTLKVQPAELEDSGVYFCASSQFINSPLHFGNGTRLTVT.

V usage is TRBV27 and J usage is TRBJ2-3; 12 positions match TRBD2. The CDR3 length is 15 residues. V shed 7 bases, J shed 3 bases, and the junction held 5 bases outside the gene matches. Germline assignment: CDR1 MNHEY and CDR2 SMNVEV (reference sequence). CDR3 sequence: CASTQLAGGTDTQYF. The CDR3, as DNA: TGTGCCAGCACCCAGCTAGCGGGGGGGACAGATACGCAGTATTTT.

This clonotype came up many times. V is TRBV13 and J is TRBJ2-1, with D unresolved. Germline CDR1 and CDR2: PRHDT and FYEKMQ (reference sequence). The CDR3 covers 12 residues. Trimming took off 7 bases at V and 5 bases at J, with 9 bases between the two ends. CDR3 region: CASTPGHNEQFF. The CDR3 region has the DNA TGTGCCAGCACCCCTGGACACAATGAGCAGTTCTTC. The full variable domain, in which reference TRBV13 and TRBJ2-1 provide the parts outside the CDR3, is AAGVIQSPRHLIKEKRETATLKCYPIPRHDTVYWYQQGPGQDPQFLISFYEKMQSDKGSIPDRFSAQQFSDYHSELNMSSLELGDSALYFCASTPGHNEQFFGPGTRLTVL.

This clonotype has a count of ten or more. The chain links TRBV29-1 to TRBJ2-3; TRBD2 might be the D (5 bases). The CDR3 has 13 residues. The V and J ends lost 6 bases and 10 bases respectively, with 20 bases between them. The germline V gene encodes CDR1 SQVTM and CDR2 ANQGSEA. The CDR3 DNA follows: TGCAGCGTGACTCGTATGCTTCAGGAGGCGCAGTATTTT. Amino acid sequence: CSVTRMLQEAQYF.

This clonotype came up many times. CDR3 in DNA: TGTGCCAGCAGCCGAGAGGGGGCCAATCAGCCCCAGCATTTT. Its translation is CASSREGANQPQHF. The chain is built from TRBV7-6 and TRBJ1-5; TRBD1 aligns across 7 bases. Trimming at V came to 5 bases and at J to 3 bases, leaving 4 bases not matched to a gene. The CDR3 is 14 residues long. The germline V gene encodes CDR1 SGHVS and CDR2 FNYEAQ.

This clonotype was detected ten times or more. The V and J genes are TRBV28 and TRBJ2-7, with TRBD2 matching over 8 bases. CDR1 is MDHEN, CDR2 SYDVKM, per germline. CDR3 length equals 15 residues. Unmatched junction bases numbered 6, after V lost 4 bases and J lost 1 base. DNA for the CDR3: TGTGCCAGCAGTTCTAAGCGGGAGCTGTCCTACGAGCAGTACTTC. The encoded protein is CASSSKRELSYEQYF.

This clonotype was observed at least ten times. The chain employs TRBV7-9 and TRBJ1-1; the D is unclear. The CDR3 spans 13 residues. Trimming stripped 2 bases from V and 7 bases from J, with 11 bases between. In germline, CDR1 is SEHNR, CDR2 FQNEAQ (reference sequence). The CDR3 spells CASSLFEHIEAFF. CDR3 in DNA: TGTGCCAGCAGCTTATTCGAACACATTGAAGCTTTCTTT.

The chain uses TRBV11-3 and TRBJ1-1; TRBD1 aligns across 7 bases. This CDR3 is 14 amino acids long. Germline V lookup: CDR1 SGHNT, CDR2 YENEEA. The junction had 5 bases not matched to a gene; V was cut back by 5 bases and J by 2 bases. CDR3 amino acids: CASSPGGPNTEAFF. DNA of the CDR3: TGTGCCAGCAGCCCAGGGGGGCCTAACACTGAAGCTTTCTTT. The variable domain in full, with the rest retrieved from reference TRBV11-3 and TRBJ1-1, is EAGVVQSPRYKIIEKKQPVAFWCNPISGHNTLYWYLQNLGQGPELLIRYENEEAVDDSQLPKDRFSAERLKGVDSTLKIQPAELGDSAVYLCASSPGGPNTEAFFGQGTRLTVV.

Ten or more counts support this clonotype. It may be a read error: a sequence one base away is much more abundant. Written as DNA, the CDR3 is TGCAGTGCTTATGACCGGAGCAGGGACAATCAGCCCCAGCATTTT. Translating it yields CSAYDRSRDNQPQHF. V is TRBV20-1 and J is TRBJ1-5; a weak D match, TRBD1 (5 bases). Per the germline V gene, CDR1 is DFQATT and CDR2 is SNEGSKA (reference sequence). This CDR3 has 15 amino acids. Trimming pared 5 bases from V and 3 bases from J, leaving 17 bases between.

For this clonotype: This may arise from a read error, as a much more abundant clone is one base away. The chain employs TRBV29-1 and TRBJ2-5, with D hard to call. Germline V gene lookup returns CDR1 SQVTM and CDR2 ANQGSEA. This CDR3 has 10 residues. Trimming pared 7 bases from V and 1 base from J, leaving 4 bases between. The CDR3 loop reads CSGGQETQYF. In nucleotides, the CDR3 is TGCAGCGGGGGCCAAGAGACCCAGTACTTC.

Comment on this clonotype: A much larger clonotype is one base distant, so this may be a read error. CDR3 loop: CASRLLSTGYSPLHF. In DNA, the CDR3 is TGTGCCAGCCGCCTTTTGTCCACAGGGTACTCACCCCTCCACTTT. The rearrangement uses TRBV6-4 and TRBJ1-6; weak D call: TRBD1 (6 bases). CDR1 and CDR2 from the germline V gene are MRHNA and SNTAGT. Trimming left V 8 bases short and J 10 bases short, with 21 bases between. This CDR3 region has 15 residues.

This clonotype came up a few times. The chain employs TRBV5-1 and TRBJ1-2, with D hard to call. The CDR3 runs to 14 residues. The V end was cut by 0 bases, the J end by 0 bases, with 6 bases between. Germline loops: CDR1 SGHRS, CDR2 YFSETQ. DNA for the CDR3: TGCGCCAGCAGCTTGGTCGCGGCTAACTATGGCTACACCTTC. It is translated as CASSLVAANYGYTF.

CDR3 sequence: CASSSLTSSYNEQFF. CDR3 bases: TGTGCCAGCAGCTCCCTGACATCCTCTTACAATGAGCAGTTCTTC. The rearrangement joins TRBV11-3 to TRBJ2-1; D ambiguous. Germline loops: CDR1 SGHNT, CDR2 YENEEA. This CDR3 contains 15 residues. V was cut by 4 bases and J by 4 bases, with 14 bases left in between.

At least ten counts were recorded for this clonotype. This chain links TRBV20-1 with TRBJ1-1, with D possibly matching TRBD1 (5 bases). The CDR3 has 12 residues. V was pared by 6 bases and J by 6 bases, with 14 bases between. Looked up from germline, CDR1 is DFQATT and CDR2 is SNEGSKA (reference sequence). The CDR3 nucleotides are TGCAGTGCAGTGGAGGGGAGGGCTGAAGCTTTCTTT. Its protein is CSAVEGRAEAFF.